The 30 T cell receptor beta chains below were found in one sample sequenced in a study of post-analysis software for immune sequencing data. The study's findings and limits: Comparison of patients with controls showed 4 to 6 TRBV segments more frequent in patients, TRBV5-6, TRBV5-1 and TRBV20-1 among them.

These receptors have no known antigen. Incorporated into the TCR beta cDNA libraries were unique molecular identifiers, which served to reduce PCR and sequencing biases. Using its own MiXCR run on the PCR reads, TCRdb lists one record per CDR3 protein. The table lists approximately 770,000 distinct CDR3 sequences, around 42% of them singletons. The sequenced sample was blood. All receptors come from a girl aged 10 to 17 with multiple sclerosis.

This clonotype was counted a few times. The CDR3, as DNA: TGTGCCAGCAGAATCCGCGGGGGTCGAAACACAGATACGCAGTATTTT. Translation: CASRIRGGRNTDTQYF. The chain links TRBV7-8 to TRBJ2-3; 7 bases fit TRBD2. This CDR3 spans 16 amino acids. Germline V lookup: CDR1 SGHVS, CDR2 FQNEAQ. The V gene end was trimmed by 6 bases and the J gene end by 2 bases; junction bases not matched to a gene: 11.

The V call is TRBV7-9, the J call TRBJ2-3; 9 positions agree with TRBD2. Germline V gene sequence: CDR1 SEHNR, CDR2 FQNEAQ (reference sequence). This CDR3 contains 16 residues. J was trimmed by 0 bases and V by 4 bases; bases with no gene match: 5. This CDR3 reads CASSSPSGASTDTQYF. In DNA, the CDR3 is TGTGCCAGCAGCTCCCCTAGCGGGGCTAGCACAGATACGCAGTATTTT.

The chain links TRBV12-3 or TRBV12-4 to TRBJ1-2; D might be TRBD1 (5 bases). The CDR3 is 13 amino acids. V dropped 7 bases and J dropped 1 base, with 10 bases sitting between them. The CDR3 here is CASNRTVNYGYTF. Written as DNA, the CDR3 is TGTGCCAGCAACAGGACCGTTAACTATGGCTACACCTTC.

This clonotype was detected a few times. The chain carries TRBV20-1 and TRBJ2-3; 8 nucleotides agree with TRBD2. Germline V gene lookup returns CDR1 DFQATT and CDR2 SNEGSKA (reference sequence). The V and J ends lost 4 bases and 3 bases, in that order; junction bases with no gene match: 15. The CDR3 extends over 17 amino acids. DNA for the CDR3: TGCAGTGCTAAACCCCTACAGCGGGGGCCCAAAACAGATACGCAGTATTTT. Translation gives CSAKPLQRGPKTDTQYF.

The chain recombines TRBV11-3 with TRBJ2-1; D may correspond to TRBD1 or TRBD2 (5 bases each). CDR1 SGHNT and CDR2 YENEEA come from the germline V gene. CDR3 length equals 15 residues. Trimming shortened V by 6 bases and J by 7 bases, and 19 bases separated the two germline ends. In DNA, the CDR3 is TGTGCCAGCAGAGCTCGGGACGCGTCTTGGAATGAGCAGTTCTTC. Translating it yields CASRARDASWNEQFF.

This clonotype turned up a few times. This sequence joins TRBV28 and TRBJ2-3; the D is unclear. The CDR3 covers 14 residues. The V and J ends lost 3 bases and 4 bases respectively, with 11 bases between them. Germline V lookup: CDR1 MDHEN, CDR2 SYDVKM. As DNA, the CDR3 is TGTGCCAGCAGTTTCAAGCCGTCCGCAGATACGCAGTATTTT. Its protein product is CASSFKPSADTQYF. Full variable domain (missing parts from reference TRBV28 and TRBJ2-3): DVKVTQSSRYLVKRTGEKVFLECVQDMDHENMFWYRQDPGLGLRLIYFSYDVKMKEKGDIPEGYSVSREKKERFSLILESASTNQTSMYLCASSFKPSADTQYFGPGTRLTVL.

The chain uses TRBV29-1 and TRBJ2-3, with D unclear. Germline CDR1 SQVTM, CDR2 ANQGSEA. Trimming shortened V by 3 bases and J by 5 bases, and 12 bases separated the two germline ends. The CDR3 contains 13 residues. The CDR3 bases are TGCAGCGTTGAGGGCAGGTCCGGAGATACGCAGTATTTT. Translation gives CSVEGRSGDTQYF.

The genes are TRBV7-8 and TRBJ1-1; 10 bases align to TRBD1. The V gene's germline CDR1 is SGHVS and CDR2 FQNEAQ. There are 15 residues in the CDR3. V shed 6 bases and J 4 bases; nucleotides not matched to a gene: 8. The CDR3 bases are TGTGCCAGCAGGCCCGGGACAGGGGCGGGCACTGAAGCTTTCTTT. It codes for CASRPGTGAGTEAFF.

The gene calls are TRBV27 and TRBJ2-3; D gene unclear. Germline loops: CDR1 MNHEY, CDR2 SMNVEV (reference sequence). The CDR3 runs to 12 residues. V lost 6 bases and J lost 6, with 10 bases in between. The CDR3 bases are TGTGCCAGCAGGGGTGGGTGGGATACGCAGTATTTT. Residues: CASRGGWDTQYF.

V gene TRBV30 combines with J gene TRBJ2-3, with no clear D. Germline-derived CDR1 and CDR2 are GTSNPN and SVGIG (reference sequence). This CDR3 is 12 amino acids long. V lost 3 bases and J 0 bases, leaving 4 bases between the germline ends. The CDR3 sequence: CAWRRSTDTQYF. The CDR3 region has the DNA TGTGCCTGGAGACGGAGCACAGATACGCAGTATTTT.

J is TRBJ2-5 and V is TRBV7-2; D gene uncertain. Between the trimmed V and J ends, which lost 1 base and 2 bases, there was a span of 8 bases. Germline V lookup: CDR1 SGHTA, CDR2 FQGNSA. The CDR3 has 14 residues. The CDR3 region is CASSLVTRQETQYF. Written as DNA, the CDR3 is TGTGCCAGCAGCTTAGTAACCAGACAAGAGACCCAGTACTTC.

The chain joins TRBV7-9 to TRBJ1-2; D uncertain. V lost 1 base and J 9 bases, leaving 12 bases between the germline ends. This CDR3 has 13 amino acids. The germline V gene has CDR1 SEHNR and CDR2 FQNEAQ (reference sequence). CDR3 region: CASSLVVPGSYTF. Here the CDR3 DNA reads TGTGCCAGCAGCTTAGTGGTCCCTGGGAGCTACACCTTC. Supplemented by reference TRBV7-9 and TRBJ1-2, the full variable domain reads DTGVSQNPRHKITKRGQNVTFRCDPISEHNRLYWYRQTLGQGPEFLTYFQNEAQLEKSRLLSDRFSAERPKGSFSTLEIQRTEQGDSAMYLCASSLVVPGSYTFGSGTRLTVV.

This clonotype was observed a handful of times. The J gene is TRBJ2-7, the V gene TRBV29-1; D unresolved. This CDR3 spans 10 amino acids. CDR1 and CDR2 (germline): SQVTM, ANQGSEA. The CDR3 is CSAGESEQYF. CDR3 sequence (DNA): TGCAGTGCCGGCGAGTCCGAGCAGTACTTC.

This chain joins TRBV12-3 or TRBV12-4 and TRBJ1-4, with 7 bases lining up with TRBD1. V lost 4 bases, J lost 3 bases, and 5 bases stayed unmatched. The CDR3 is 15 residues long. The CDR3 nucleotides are TGTGCCAGCAGTTCCGGACAGGCTCCTAATGAAAAACTGTTTTTT. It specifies CASSSGQAPNEKLFF.

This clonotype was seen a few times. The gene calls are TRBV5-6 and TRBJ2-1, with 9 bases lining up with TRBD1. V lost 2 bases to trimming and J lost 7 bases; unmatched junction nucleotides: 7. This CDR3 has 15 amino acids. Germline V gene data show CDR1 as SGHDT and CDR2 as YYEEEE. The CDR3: CASSFGDRATNEQFF. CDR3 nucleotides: TGTGCCAGCAGCTTCGGGGACAGGGCAACGAATGAGCAGTTCTTC.

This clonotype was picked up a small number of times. This chain's CDR3 is CASSRDALGNEQFF. For the CDR3, the DNA is TGCGCCAGCAGCCGGGACGCCCTTGGGAATGAGCAGTTCTTC. The chain links TRBV4-1 to TRBJ2-1; perhaps D is TRBD1 or TRBD2 (5 bases each). The germline gives CDR1 MGHRA, CDR2 YSYEKL. CDR3 length equals 14 residues. Trimming left V 4 bases short and J 7 bases short, with 14 bases between.

As DNA, the CDR3 is TGCAGTGCTAGAGATATGGGTTTCGAGCAGTACTTC. As protein: CSARDMGFEQYF. The J gene is TRBJ2-7, the V gene TRBV20-1; D remains unclear. Trimming removed 0 bases from V and 6 bases from J, with 9 bases in between. This CDR3 spans 12 amino acids. Germline CDR1 reads DFQATT; CDR2 reads SNEGSKA (reference sequence).

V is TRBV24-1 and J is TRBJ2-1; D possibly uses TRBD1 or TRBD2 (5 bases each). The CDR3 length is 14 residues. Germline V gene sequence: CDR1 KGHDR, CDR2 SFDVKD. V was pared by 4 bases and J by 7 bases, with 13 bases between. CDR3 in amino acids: CATSDTGARNEQFF. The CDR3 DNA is TGTGCCACCAGTGACACCGGGGCTCGGAATGAGCAGTTCTTC.

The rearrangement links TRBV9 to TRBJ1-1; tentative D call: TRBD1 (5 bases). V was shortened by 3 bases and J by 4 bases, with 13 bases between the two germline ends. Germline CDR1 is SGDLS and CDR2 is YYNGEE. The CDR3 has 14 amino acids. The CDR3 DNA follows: TGTGCCAGCAGCGGGGGCTTCGAGGGCACTGAAGCTTTCTTT. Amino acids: CASSGGFEGTEAFF.

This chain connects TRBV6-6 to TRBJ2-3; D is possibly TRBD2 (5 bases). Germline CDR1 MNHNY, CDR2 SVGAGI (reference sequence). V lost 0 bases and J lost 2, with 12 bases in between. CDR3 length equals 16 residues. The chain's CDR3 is CASSYSGKDFTDTQYF. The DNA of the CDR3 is TGTGCCAGCAGTTACTCCGGGAAGGATTTCACAGATACGCAGTATTTT.

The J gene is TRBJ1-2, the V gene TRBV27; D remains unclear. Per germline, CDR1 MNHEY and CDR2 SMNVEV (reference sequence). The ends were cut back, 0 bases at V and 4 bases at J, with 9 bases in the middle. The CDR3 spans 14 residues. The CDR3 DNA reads TGTGCCAGCAGTTTATCAGGGCAATTCTATGGCTACACCTTC. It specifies CASSLSGQFYGYTF.

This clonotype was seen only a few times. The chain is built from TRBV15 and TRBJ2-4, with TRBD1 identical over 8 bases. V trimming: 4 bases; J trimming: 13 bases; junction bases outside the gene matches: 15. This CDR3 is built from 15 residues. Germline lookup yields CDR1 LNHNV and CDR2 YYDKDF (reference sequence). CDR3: CATSNGQGPPLEQYF. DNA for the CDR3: TGTGCCACCAGCAACGGACAGGGTCCTCCTTTGGAGCAGTACTTC. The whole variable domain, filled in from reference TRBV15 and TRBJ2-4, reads DAMVIQNPRYQVTQFGKPVTLSCSQTLNHNVMYWYQQKSSQAPKLLFHYYDKDFNNEADTPDNFQSRRPNTSFCFLDIRSPGLGDTAMYLCATSNGQGPPLEQYFGAGTRLSVL.

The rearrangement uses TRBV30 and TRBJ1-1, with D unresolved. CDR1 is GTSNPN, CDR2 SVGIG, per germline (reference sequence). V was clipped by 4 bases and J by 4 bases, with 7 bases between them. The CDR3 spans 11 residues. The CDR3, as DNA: TGTGCCTGGAAAAGGACCACTGAAGCTTTCTTT. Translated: CAWKRTTEAFF.

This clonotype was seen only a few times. CDR3 protein: CASSLHSYNEQFF. The CDR3 DNA sequence: TGTGCCAGCAGCTTACACTCCTACAATGAGCAGTTCTTC. The V gene is TRBV7-3, the J gene TRBJ2-1, with unresolved D. V dropped 2 bases and J dropped 0 bases, with 2 bases sitting between them. The CDR3 is 13 amino acids. Germline assignment: CDR1 SGHTA and CDR2 FQGTGA.

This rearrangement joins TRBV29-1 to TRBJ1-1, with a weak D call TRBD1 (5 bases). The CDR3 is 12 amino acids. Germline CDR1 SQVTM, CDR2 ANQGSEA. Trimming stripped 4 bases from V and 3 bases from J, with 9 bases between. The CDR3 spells CSVGWGDTEAFF. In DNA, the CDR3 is TGCAGCGTTGGTTGGGGGGACACTGAAGCTTTCTTT.

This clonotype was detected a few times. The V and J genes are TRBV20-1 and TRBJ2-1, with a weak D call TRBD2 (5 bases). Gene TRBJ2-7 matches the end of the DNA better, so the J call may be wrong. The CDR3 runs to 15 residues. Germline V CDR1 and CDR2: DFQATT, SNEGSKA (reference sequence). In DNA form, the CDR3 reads TGCAGTGCTCCGGGGAGAGGGAGCTCCTACAATGAGCAGTACTTC. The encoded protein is CSAPGRGSSYNEQYF.

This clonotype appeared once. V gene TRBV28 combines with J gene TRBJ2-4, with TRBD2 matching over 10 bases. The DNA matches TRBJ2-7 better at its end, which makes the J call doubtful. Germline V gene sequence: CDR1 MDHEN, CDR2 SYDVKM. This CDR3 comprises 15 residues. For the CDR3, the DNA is TGTGCCAGCAGTTCCCCTAGCGGGAGATCCTACGAGCAGTACTTC. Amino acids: CASSSPSGRSYEQYF.

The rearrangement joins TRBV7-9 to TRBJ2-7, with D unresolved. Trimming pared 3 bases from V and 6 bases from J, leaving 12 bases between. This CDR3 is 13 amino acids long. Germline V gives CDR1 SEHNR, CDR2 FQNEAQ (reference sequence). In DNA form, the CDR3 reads TGTGCCAGCAGCTTCGGTAGTTCCATCGAGCAGTACTTC. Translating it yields CASSFGSSIEQYF.

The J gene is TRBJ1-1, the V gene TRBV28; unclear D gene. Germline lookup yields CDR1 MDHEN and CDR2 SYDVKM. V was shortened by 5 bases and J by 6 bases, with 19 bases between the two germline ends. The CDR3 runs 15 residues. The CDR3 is CASSHPTLYVAEAFF. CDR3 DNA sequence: TGTGCCAGCAGTCATCCGACCCTTTACGTCGCTGAAGCTTTCTTT.

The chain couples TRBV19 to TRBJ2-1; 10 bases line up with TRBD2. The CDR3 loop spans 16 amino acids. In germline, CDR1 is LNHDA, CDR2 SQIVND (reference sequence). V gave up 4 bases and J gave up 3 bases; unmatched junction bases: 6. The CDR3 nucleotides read TGTGCCAGTAGTACCGCCCTAGCGGGAGTCTACAATGAGCAGTTCTTC. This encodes CASSTALAGVYNEQFF.